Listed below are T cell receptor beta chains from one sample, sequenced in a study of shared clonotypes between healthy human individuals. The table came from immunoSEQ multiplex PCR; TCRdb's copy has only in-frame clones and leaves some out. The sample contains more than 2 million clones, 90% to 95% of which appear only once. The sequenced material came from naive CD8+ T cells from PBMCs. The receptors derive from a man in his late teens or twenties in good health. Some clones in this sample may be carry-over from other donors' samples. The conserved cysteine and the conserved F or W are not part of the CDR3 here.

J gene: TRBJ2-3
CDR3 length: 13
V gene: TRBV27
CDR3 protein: ASRPRGGSTDTQY

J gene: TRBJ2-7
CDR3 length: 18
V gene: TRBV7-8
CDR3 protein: ASSLTNQQTSGSVPYEQY

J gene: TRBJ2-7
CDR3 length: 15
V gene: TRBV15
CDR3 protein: ATSRDRVRLAGGEQY

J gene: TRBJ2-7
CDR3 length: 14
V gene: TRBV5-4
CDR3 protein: ASSLPGGARFYEQY

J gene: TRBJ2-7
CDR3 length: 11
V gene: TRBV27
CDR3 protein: ASASGSSYEQY

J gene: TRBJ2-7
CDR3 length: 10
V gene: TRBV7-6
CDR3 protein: ASSLVEGEQY

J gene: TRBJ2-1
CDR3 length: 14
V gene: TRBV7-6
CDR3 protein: ASSLGVGGTYNEQF

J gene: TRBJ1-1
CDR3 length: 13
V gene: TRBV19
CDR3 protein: ASSIRQGVNTEAF

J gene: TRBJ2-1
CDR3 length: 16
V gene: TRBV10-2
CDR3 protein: ASSEYFPGQGTYNEQF

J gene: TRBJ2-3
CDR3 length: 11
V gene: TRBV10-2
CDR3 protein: ASRSKSGYTQY

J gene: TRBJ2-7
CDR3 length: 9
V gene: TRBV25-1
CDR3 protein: ASSPWIEQY

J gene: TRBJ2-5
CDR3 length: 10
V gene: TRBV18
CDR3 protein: ASSPPKETQY

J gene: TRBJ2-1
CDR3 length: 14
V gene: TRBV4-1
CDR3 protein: ASSQAGTGWNNEQF

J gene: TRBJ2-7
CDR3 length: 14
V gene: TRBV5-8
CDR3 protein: ASSLDRAGSSYEQY

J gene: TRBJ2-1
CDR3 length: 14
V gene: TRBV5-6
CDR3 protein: ASSSHLEWGYNEQF

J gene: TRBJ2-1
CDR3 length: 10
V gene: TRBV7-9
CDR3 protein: ASSLSRNEQF